One sample yielded the 17 T cell receptor beta chains listed below, sequenced in a study of shared clonotypes between healthy human individuals. Libraries were prepared by immunoSEQ multiplex PCR; TCRdb keeps only in-frame clonotypes and omits some of them. The data contain more than 850,000 clones, 78% of them singletons. The source material was memory CD4+ T cells from PBMCs. Documented subset: CD45RA-negative fraction. All receptors come from a man in his late teens or twenties in good health. Some clones in this sample may be carry-over from other donors' samples.

The rearrangement uses TRBV5-1 and TRBJ2-1; D not resolved. Germline V CDR1 and CDR2: SGHRS, YFSETQ. This CDR3 has 15 amino acids. V gave up 1 base and J gave up 2 bases, with 10 bases separating them. CDR3 region: CASSLIAAAYNEQFF. As DNA, the CDR3 is TGCGCCAGCAGCTTGATAGCTGCTGCCTACAATGAGCAGTTCTTC.

Only a few counts were recorded for this clone. The rearrangement links TRBV28 to TRBJ2-5, with no clear D. The CDR3 spans 11 residues. Germline loops: CDR1 MDHEN, CDR2 SYDVKM. Trimming took 5 bases from V and 5 from J, leaving 6 bases between them. CDR3 in amino acids: CASSQGETQYF. For the CDR3, the DNA is TGTGCCAGCAGTCAAGGGGAGACCCAGTACTTC.

This clone was counted between two and nine times. The genes are TRBV19 and TRBJ2-5; D uncertain. CDR3 length: 15 amino acids. Looked up from germline, CDR1 is LNHDA and CDR2 is SQIVND (reference sequence). The germline V and J ends were trimmed by 4 bases and 4 bases, with 16 bases remaining between them. Here the CDR3 reads CASSTTGYWGETQYF. CDR3 nucleotides: TGTGCCAGTAGTACCACGGGTTATTGGGGAGAGACCCAGTACTTC.

This chain links TRBV18 with TRBJ2-7, with TRBD2 matching over 9 bases. This CDR3 contains 15 residues. J gave up 6 bases and V 6 bases, and 12 bases lay outside the gene matches. The V gene's germline CDR1 is KGHSH and CDR2 LQKENI. The CDR3 DNA follows: TGTGCCAGCTCCGAGGCGATTAGCGGGAGCACCGAGCAGTACTTC. Translation: CASSEAISGSTEQYF. Looking up the rest from reference TRBV18 and TRBJ2-7 gives the full variable domain: NAGVMQNPRHLVRRRGQEARLRCSPMKGHSHVYWYRQLPEEGLKFMVYLQKENIIDESGMPKERFSAEFPKEGPSILRIQQVVRGDSAAYFCASSEAISGSTEQYFGPGTRLTVT.

The gene calls are TRBV11-3 and TRBJ2-1; 9 bases line up with TRBD2. The CDR3 contains 15 residues. Trimming took 1 base from V and 13 from J; bases not matched to a gene: 11. The germline gives CDR1 SGHNT, CDR2 YENEEA. The CDR3 region is CASSLGSGSSGVQFF. The CDR3 DNA reads TGTGCCAGCAGCTTAGGTAGCGGGAGTAGCGGCGTCCAGTTCTTC. The variable domain in full, with the rest retrieved from reference TRBV11-3 and TRBJ2-1, is EAGVVQSPRYKIIEKKQPVAFWCNPISGHNTLYWYLQNLGQGPELLIRYENEEAVDDSQLPKDRFSAERLKGVDSTLKIQPAELGDSAVYLCASSLGSGSSGVQFFGPGTRLTVL.

The chain combines TRBV5-1 with TRBJ2-2, with a weak D call TRBD1 (6 bases). V shed 2 bases and J shed 1 base, with 12 bases lying between them. Per the germline V gene, CDR1 is SGHRS and CDR2 is YFSETQ. The CDR3 loop spans 16 amino acids. In DNA form, the CDR3 reads TGCGCCAGCAGCTTAGGTTCCAGGGGGAACACCGGGGAGCTGTTTTTT. Residues: CASSLGSRGNTGELFF.

The chain is built from TRBV2 and TRBJ1-2, with a weak D call TRBD1 (5 bases). Germline V gene lookup returns CDR1 SNHLY and CDR2 FYNNEI. Trimming removed 6 bases from V and 5 bases from J, with 13 bases in between. The CDR3 covers 13 residues. CDR3 region: CASSAGTRYGYTF. For the CDR3, the DNA is TGTGCCAGCAGCGCCGGGACGCGGTATGGCTACACCTTC.

Details on this clone: The sample holds other DNA sequences that translate to the same CDR3. The chain recombines TRBV5-4 with TRBJ2-7, with D possibly matching TRBD2 (5 bases). CDR1 SGHNT and CDR2 YYREEE come from the germline V gene (reference sequence). The CDR3 length is 12 residues. The germline V and J ends were trimmed by 0 bases and 7 bases, with 8 bases remaining between them. CDR3 region: CASSLGTGEQYF. DNA for the CDR3: TGTGCCAGCAGCTTGGGGACGGGGGAGCAGTACTTC. Drawing the rest from reference TRBV5-4 and TRBJ2-7, the complete variable domain is ETGVTQSPTHLIKTRGQQVTLRCSSQSGHNTVSWYQQALGQGPQFIFQYYREEENGRGNFPPRFSGLQFPNYSSELNVNALELDDSALYLCASSLGTGEQYFGPGTRLTVT.

This clone was counted a few times. The chain carries TRBV6-6 and TRBJ2-3; 8 nucleotides line up with TRBD1. V was pared by 6 bases and J by 4 bases, with 9 bases of the junction left unmatched. Looked up from germline, CDR1 is MNHNY and CDR2 is SVGAGI (reference sequence). The CDR3 length is 15 residues. CDR3 sequence: CASRTDRGFPDTQYF. In DNA, the CDR3 is TGTGCCAGCAGGACCGACAGGGGCTTTCCAGATACGCAGTATTTT.

The sample holds many counts of this clone. This chain links TRBV4-1 with TRBJ2-7; maybe TRBD2 (6 bases). Germline-derived CDR1 and CDR2 are MGHRA and YSYEKL. The CDR3 contains 15 residues. V was pared by 4 bases and J by 0 bases, with 13 bases between. CDR3 sequence (DNA): TGCGCCAGCAGCCGAGGACCCGGGGGCTCCTACGAGCAGTACTTC. Its protein product is CASSRGPGGSYEQYF.

This chain joins TRBV19 and TRBJ1-1, with 10 bases lining up with TRBD1. V gave up 5 bases and J gave up 4 bases; unmatched junction bases: 7. Germline CDR1 is LNHDA and CDR2 is SQIVND (reference sequence). This CDR3 spans 15 amino acids. The CDR3 loop reads CASSPRTGGITEAFF. CDR3 coding DNA: TGTGCCAGTAGTCCCAGGACAGGGGGTATCACTGAAGCTTTCTTT.

The chain recombines TRBV2 with TRBJ2-5; weak D call: TRBD2 (6 bases). The CDR3 length is 13 residues. Per germline, CDR1 SNHLY and CDR2 FYNNEI. V lost 4 bases to trimming and J lost 2 bases, with 8 bases between them. The CDR3 DNA reads as TGTGCCAGCAGTGGACTAGAGCAAGAGACCCAGTACTTC. This sequence encodes CASSGLEQETQYF.

The rearrangement links TRBV7-2 to TRBJ2-5; D is undetermined. V lost 0 bases and J lost 9, with 11 bases in between. The CDR3 runs 13 residues. Germline V gene lookup returns CDR1 SGHTA and CDR2 FQGNSA. CDR3 amino acids: CASSLAPVGAQYF. In nucleotides, the CDR3 is TGTGCCAGCAGCTTAGCTCCAGTTGGGGCCCAGTACTTC.

This sequence joins TRBV11-3 and TRBJ2-5; 11 nucleotides line up with TRBD2. Gene TRBJ2-7 matches the end of the DNA better, so the J call may be wrong. The CDR3 totals 16 residues. Germline assignment: CDR1 SGHNT and CDR2 YENEEA. This chain's CDR3 is CASSALASGRPYEQYF. The CDR3 DNA is TGTGCCAGCAGCGCCCTGGCTAGCGGGAGGCCCTACGAGCAGTACTTC.

The rearrangement uses TRBV10-3 and TRBJ2-3; 14 bases are a match to TRBD2. Trimming at V came to 2 bases and at J to 6 bases, leaving 7 bases not matched to a gene. The germline V gene has CDR1 ENHRY and CDR2 SYGVKD. The CDR3 extends over 17 amino acids. Written as DNA, the CDR3 is TGTGCCATCAGTGAGGGTAAGGGACTAGCGGGAGAGGATACGCAGTATTTT. This gives the protein CAISEGKGLAGEDTQYF.

V usage is TRBV7-8 and J usage is TRBJ1-1; D remains unclear. CDR1 is SGHVS, CDR2 FQNEAQ, per germline. The CDR3 spans 12 residues. Trimming took 6 bases from V and 11 from J, leaving 16 bases between them. This chain's CDR3 is CASRLRTGGAFF. DNA for the CDR3: TGTGCCAGCAGGCTTAGGACGGGAGGTGCTTTCTTT. Full variable domain (rest looked up from reference TRBV7-8 and TRBJ1-1): GAGVSQSPRYKVAKRGQDVALRCDPISGHVSLFWYQQALGQGPEFLTYFQNEAQLDKSGLPSDRFFAERPEGSVSTLKIQRTQQEDSAVYLCASRLRTGGAFFGQGTRLTVV.

The chain joins TRBV28 to TRBJ2-4; 7 bases agree with TRBD2. The V gene's germline CDR1 is MDHEN and CDR2 SYDVKM. This CDR3 is 13 amino acids long. Unmatched junction bases numbered 9, after V lost 7 bases and J lost 9 bases. The CDR3 spells CASMERGYGIQYF. DNA of the CDR3: TGTGCCAGCATGGAGCGGGGTTATGGCATTCAGTACTTC.